A single TCR beta chain is shown here with its context. No antigen is known for it. CDR1 and CDR2, looked up from the germline V gene (reference sequence), are DFQATT and SNEGSKA. The CDR3 numbers 13 residues from cysteine through phenylalanine. DNA was not recorded. The library was made by 5' RACE. Preparation of each TCR library used approximately 4,000 ng of total RNA. For each sample, cDNA was synthesized in eight separate reactions using SMARTScribe reverse transcriptase. During cDNA synthesis, template switching introduced unique molecular identifiers that contained a 6-nucleotide sample barcode. Two nested PCRs of approximately 16 and 10 cycles amplified the TCRalpha and TCRbeta cDNA, and bead purification followed each PCR. Before amplification, the cDNA was both treated with uracil DNA-glycosylase and purified with the QIAquick PCR purification kit. In the second PCR, Illumina TruSeq-compatible adapters and sample-specific barcodes were added. TapeStation and Qubit were used to check library quality and concentration, and approximately 5.4 ng of each library was pooled. Sequencing of the pooled libraries was done on an Illumina HiSeq2500 single-index Rapid Run using custom sequencing primers and 2 x 100 bp reads. The paper's processing steps were these. MiGEC version 1.2.6 was used for UMI-based consensus assembly, which corrected PCR and sequencing errors. MiXCR version 2.1.1 was used to carry out V(D)J alignment, clonotype assembly and CDR3 extraction. Gene usage, clonotype sharing and MAIT/NKT TCR abundance were normalised by analysing the top 1000, 10 000 and 20 000 clonotypes per sample. Diversity was computed as the inverse Simpson index with the vegan R package after downsampling to 27 000 UMIs. Paired Mann-Whitney U tests on discordant twin pairs were used, with Benjamini-Hochberg multiple-testing correction. Based on TCRdb reprocessing of the reads, there is one entry per CDR3 protein sequence, and DNA is missing. For this entry, the V and J calls and clone size follow TCRdb and not the study's own pipeline. The table held for this sample gives more than 350,000 distinct CDR3 sequences. The ten largest clones represent 2% to 3% of the sample.

From each donor, a 2.5 ml peripheral blood sample was drawn into PAXgene tubes and stored at -80 degrees C. Without T cell sorting, total RNA was isolated from whole blood using the PAXgene blood miRNA kit on an automated QIAcube. Peripheral blood from monozygotic twin pairs, either concordant or discordant for inflammatory bowel disease, underwent deep TCRalpha and TCRbeta repertoire profiling that used unique molecular barcoding. For every twin pair, smoking habits were documented, and each individual was categorised as a current, former or never smoker. These data come from a study of monozygotic twins with inflammatory bowel disease (dated 2019 in TCRdb). Notes on the research overall: In total, roughly 30 monozygotic twin pairs made up the full study: 19 Danish pairs, all IBD-discordant, plus nine German pairs, of which four were IBD-concordant and five were IBD-discordant. The search for disease-associated traits relied mainly on comparing IBD patients with their genetically identical healthy co-twins within discordant pairs. Each individual had, on average, about 151 000 unique TCRalpha sequences and 181 000 unique TCRbeta sequences available for analysis. General study outcomes and caveats: Repertoire similarity did not differ between concordant and discordant twins, possibly due to limited statistical power. No single strong signal or clonotype linked to IBD turned up in the results, so the idea that one exists was not supported. Distinction between different T cell subtypes could not be achieved in the analysis. TCRbeta repertoire diversity, by inverse Simpson index, was decreased in IBD patients compared with their healthy co-twins. Background noise and inter-individual variability may have been introduced into the repertoires by the differing immunosuppressive treatments among patients. Compared with healthy twins, IBD patients shared fewer clonotypes with other individuals, and the difference was most pronounced in patients with signs of disease activity.

The sequence joins TRBV20-1 to TRBJ2-5; no DNA is available, so the TRBD1 call from TCRdb remains unchecked. The receptor was derived from a human donor with ulcerative colitis or Crohn's disease, or a healthy co-twin of an affected twin (not recorded which). Sequencing was performed on blood. The CDR3 here reads CSAPGTGRGTQYF.